The entry below gives a single T cell receptor beta chain sequence along with its context. The data were taken from a study of T cell changes during pregnancy in multiple sclerosis. Sequenced by immunoSEQ multiplex PCR; TCRdb stores in-frame clones only, minus some. The data hold 55,000 to 65,000 clones, with 93% observed a single time. V was cut by 5 bases and J by 4 bases, with 16 bases left in between. The CDR3 has 15 residues. The germline CDR1 and CDR2 sequences are LNHDA and SQIVND (reference sequence). The chain uses TRBV19 and TRBJ2-3; D is possibly TRBD1 (6 bases). The receptor was isolated from a female donor with multiple sclerosis, enrolled in a pregnancy study. This sample comprised CD4+ T cells from peripheral blood mononuclear cells, obtained before pregnancy. CDR3: CASSPTGLYADTQYF. DNA for the CDR3: TGTGCCAGTAGTCCGACAGGCCTTTACGCAGATACGCAGTATTTT.